Shown below are 13 T cell receptor beta chains from a single sample sequenced in a study of CD8+ T cells in alopecia areata. As the sequencing template, cDNA was produced by extracting RNA and reverse transcribing it. The repertoire was sequenced with immunoSEQ multiplex PCR; TCRdb's copy has only in-frame clones and lacks some. The table includes 150,000 or so clones, about 60% detected once. The material was CD4+ T cells sorted from blood, obtained at week 0. Receptors were obtained from a human donor with alopecia areata.

This chain connects TRBV6-5 to TRBJ1-4; TRBD1 matches at 11 bases. Germline CDR1 reads MNHEY; CDR2 reads SVGAGI. The CDR3 consists of 15 residues. With 0 bases clipped from V and 10 bases from J, the junction kept 4 bases outside the gene matches. In nucleotides, the CDR3 is TGTGCCAGCAGTTACTCGATGGGGACAGGGGGAAAACTGTTTTTT. This sequence encodes CASSYSMGTGGKLFF.

This clone was counted only a few times. Sequence at one end of the junction differs from germline and may be a read error. The V gene is TRBV7-7, the J gene TRBJ1-1, with TRBD1 matching 7 bases. CDR1 is SSHAT, CDR2 FNYEAQ, per germline (reference sequence). This CDR3 has 15 amino acids. The CDR3 loop is CASSPLSGTVTEAFF. CDR3 DNA sequence: TGTGCTAGCAGCCCCTTGTCTGGGACAGTTACTGAAGCTTTCTTT.

The chain carries TRBV5-4 and TRBJ2-7, with 10 bases aligning to TRBD2. Germline assignment: CDR1 SGHNT and CDR2 YYREEE (reference sequence). J gave up 4 bases and V 1 base, and 8 bases lay outside the gene matches. The CDR3 covers 16 residues. The CDR3 DNA is TGTGCCAGCAGCTTGATTGCTAGCGGGGGAATGTACGAGCAGTACTTC. This translates into CASSLIASGGMYEQYF.

J is TRBJ2-2 and V is TRBV5-1, with 7 bases that match TRBD2. With 0 bases clipped from V and 5 bases from J, the junction kept 7 bases outside the gene matches. The CDR3 is made up of 16 amino acids. The germline V gene encodes CDR1 SGHRS and CDR2 YFSETQ. The CDR3 loop is CASSLGPGLTTGELFF. The CDR3 nucleotides are TGCGCCAGCAGCTTGGGGCCGGGACTAACTACCGGGGAGCTGTTTTTT. Variable domain in full (rest from reference TRBV5-1 and TRBJ2-2): KAGVTQTPRYLIKTRGQQVTLSCSPISGHRSVSWYQQTPGQGLQFLFEYFSETQRNKGNFPGRFSGRQFSNSRSEMNVSTLELGDSALYLCASSLGPGLTTGELFFGEGSRLTVL.

The chain couples TRBV29-1 to TRBJ1-2; possibly TRBD1 for D (5 bases). V lost 5 bases to trimming and J lost 8 bases, with 15 bases between them. The CDR3 spans 12 residues. From germline, CDR1 is SQVTM and CDR2 ANQGSEA. The DNA of the CDR3 is TGCAGCGTTTCCCTGACAGCGGGGGGCTACACCTTC. Translation: CSVSLTAGGYTF.

The chain links TRBV30 to TRBJ2-5, with D uncertain. The CDR3 runs 13 residues. Looked up from germline, CDR1 is GTSNPN and CDR2 is SVGIG (reference sequence). Between the trimmed V and J ends, which lost 0 bases and 9 bases, there was a span of 14 bases. CDR3 amino acids: CAWSVPRAGPQYF. The CDR3 coding sequence is TGTGCCTGGAGTGTACCACGGGCTGGGCCCCAGTACTTC.

This clone was found a few times. The chain recombines TRBV19 with TRBJ1-2; tentative D call: TRBD1 (5 bases). Trimming removed 3 bases at V and 8 bases at J, with 16 bases between. Germline CDR1 is LNHDA and CDR2 is SQIVND (reference sequence). This CDR3 is 14 amino acids long. For the CDR3, the DNA is TGTGCCAGTAGTATGCCCGGGGGACCGCGGGGCTACACCTTC. It codes for CASSMPGGPRGYTF. Full variable domain (outside the CDR3, taken from reference TRBV19 and TRBJ1-2): DGGITQSPKYLFRKEGQNVTLSCEQNLNHDAMYWYRQDPGQGLRLIYYSQIVNDFQKGDIAEGYSVSREKKESFPLTVTSAQKNPTAFYLCASSMPGGPRGYTFGSGTRLTVV.

This chain links TRBV11-3 with TRBJ2-3, with D possibly being TRBD2 (6 bases). Germline V gene data show CDR1 as SGHNT and CDR2 as YENEEA. The CDR3 is 14 residues long. The ends were cut back, 3 bases at V and 4 bases at J, with 11 bases in the middle. In DNA, the CDR3 is TGTGCCAGCAGCTTGGGGGGTGGGTCAGATACGCAGTATTTT. Translation: CASSLGGGSDTQYF.

The V call is TRBV27, the J call TRBJ2-1; D is unclear. Per the germline V gene, CDR1 is MNHEY and CDR2 is SMNVEV (reference sequence). Trimming stripped 8 bases from V and 3 bases from J, with 14 bases between. There are 14 residues in the CDR3. The CDR3 sequence is CASRLDLDYNEQFF. DNA of the CDR3: TGTGCCAGCCGGCTTGACCTCGACTACAATGAGCAGTTCTTC.

This clone was observed once. The chain has TRBV7-9 and TRBJ2-3; 8 bases map to TRBD2. Per germline, CDR1 SEHNR and CDR2 FQNEAQ (reference sequence). The CDR3 is 14 amino acids. J gave up 3 bases and V 5 bases, and 4 bases lay outside the gene matches. In DNA form, the CDR3 reads TGTGCCAGCAGCCCGGGGGGGAAAACAGATACGCAGTATTTT. Amino acid sequence: CASSPGGKTDTQYF.

The table lists this clone with a count of one. This rearrangement joins TRBV18 to TRBJ2-7; D is ambiguous. This CDR3 region has 11 residues. Germline CDR1 KGHSH, CDR2 LQKENI. Deletions cut 1 base from V and 3 bases from J, with 1 base between. CDR3 region: CASSPLYEQYF. CDR3 in DNA: TGTGCCAGCTCACCACTCTACGAGCAGTACTTC.

The table lists this clone with a count of one. This rearrangement joins TRBV6-6 to TRBJ1-2, with 9 bases matching TRBD1. With V trimmed by 6 bases and J by 8 bases, 4 bases remained unmatched. Per the germline V gene, CDR1 is MNHNY and CDR2 is SVGAGI (reference sequence). The CDR3 spans 12 residues. In DNA form, the CDR3 reads TGTGCCAGCAGGCTGGACAGGGGAGGCTACACCTTC. Translation gives CASRLDRGGYTF.

Comments on this clone: The sample has other DNA sequences that encode this CDR3 too. The chain couples TRBV29-1 to TRBJ1-2; 9 bases are a match to TRBD1. The V and J ends lost 4 bases and 2 bases, in that order; junction bases with no gene match: 2. The CDR3 has 13 residues. Germline CDR1 SQVTM, CDR2 ANQGSEA. In DNA, the CDR3 is TGCAGCGTTGGTGGGACAGGGAACTATGGCTACACCTTC. This gives the protein CSVGGTGNYGYTF.